A single sample gave rise to the 4 T cell receptor beta chains below, sequenced in a study of T cells in Graves' hyperthyroidism and ophthalmopathy. Researchers amplified the TCR beta CDR3 regions from RNA transcripts. The HTBI primer set served for first-round RT-PCR of the TCR CDR3. TCRdb analysed the multiplex PCR reads with MiXCR anew, one entry per CDR3 protein. The sample includes approximately 490,000 distinct CDR3 sequences, about 22% of them seen just once. The material sequenced was blood. These receptors all come from a woman aged 70-85 years with Graves' ophthalmopathy.

The chain links TRBV9 to TRBJ1-3, with 8 positions matching TRBD1. Germline CDR1 is SGDLS and CDR2 is YYNGEE. J gave up 6 bases and V 4 bases, and 3 bases lay outside the gene matches. This CDR3 contains 13 residues. The CDR3 nucleotides are TGTGCCAGCAGCACGACAGGGGAAAACACCATATATTTT. Translation gives CASSTTGENTIYF.

This clonotype turned up a few times. In DNA form, the CDR3 reads TGTGCCAGCAGCTCAGAGGGACTAGCGGGGAACAATGAGCAGTTCTTC. This encodes CASSSEGLAGNNEQFF. The chain employs TRBV9 and TRBJ2-1, with TRBD2 identical over 13 bases. Germline lookup yields CDR1 SGDLS and CDR2 YYNGEE. The CDR3 totals 16 residues. The V and J ends lost 4 bases and 5 bases, in that order; junction bases with no gene match: 6.

The CDR3 DNA sequence: TGTGCCAGCAGCGTAGGAGTAGGCTCCTACGAGCAGTACTTC. This gives the protein CASSVGVGSYEQYF. This sequence joins TRBV9 and TRBJ2-7; no clear D gene. The CDR3 is made up of 14 amino acids. Germline loops: CDR1 SGDLS, CDR2 YYNGEE. The V end was cut by 0 bases, the J end by 0 bases, with 7 bases between.

Remarks on this clonotype: The junction does not match germline at one end; this may be a read error. The gene calls are TRBV7-6 and TRBJ2-5; D possibly corresponds to TRBD2 (5 bases). The germline V gene encodes CDR1 SGHVS and CDR2 FNYEAQ. The CDR3 loop spans 14 amino acids. DNA for the CDR3: TGTGCCAGCAGCCTAGCCCCCCTGGGGGAGACCCAGTACTTC. Translated: CASSLAPLGETQYF.